One T cell receptor (beta chain) is described in this entry. CDR3 length: 13 residues. The ends were cut back, 2 bases at V and 3 bases at J, with 8 bases in the middle. Germline loops: CDR1 SNHLY, CDR2 FYNNEI. In the study's own analysis: Estimation of nucleated cell counts was performed using reference gene primer amplification. Profiling relied on immunoSEQ multiplex PCR, and the TCRdb table lists in-frame clones only, not all of them. V and J calls and clone size are those listed in that table; D and trimming were worked out from the DNA. The repertoire includes about 70,000 clones, around 87% of them detected once, and 15% to 20% sits in the top ten. The data originate from a study of blood T cell repertoires in COVID-19. Study-wide context: Donors in the United States, Italy and Spain gave samples during acute or convalescent COVID-19. Sources were T cells, B-cell-depleted T cells, or PBMCs; the material itself was cDNA or gDNA.

Enrollment of patients from Seattle took place during active infection, with longitudinal follow-up. The sequenced sample consisted of peripheral blood. The receptor comes from a man aged 35 to 55 with COVID-19, enrolled during active disease. The chain employs TRBV2 and TRBJ2-7; D remains unclear. The chain's CDR3 is CASSERADYEQYF. The CDR3 DNA follows: TGTGCCAGCAGTGAAAGAGCCGACTACGAGCAGTACTTC.